The 2 T cell receptor beta chains reported below all come from one sample, sequenced in a study of blood T cell repertoires in COVID-19. Some clones are missing from TCRdb's copy, which holds only in-frame ones; the method was immunoSEQ multiplex PCR. This sample has a few hundred thousand clones, with approximately 81% found just once. Sequencing used peripheral blood. These receptors all stem from a woman between 18 and 30 years old with acute or convalescent COVID-19.

The CDR3 DNA reads TGCGCCAGCAGCCAAGCAGGGGAAGGGTCACCCCTCCACTTT. Protein: CASSQAGEGSPLHF. V gene TRBV4-1 combines with J gene TRBJ1-6, with TRBD1 as a possible D gene (6 bases). Germline assignment: CDR1 MGHRA and CDR2 YSYEKL. Trimming shortened V by 1 base and J by 10 bases, and 11 bases separated the two germline ends. The CDR3 runs 14 residues.

This clone was observed a handful of times. This rearrangement joins TRBV18 to TRBJ2-7; tentatively, D is TRBD1 (5 bases). The CDR3 totals 15 residues. The germline V gene encodes CDR1 KGHSH and CDR2 LQKENI. With 1 base removed from V and 0 bases from J, the gap between germline ends came to 10 bases. The CDR3 DNA is TGTGCCAGCTCACCACAGACAGTGACCTCCTACGAGCAGTACTTC. Encoded protein: CASSPQTVTSYEQYF.